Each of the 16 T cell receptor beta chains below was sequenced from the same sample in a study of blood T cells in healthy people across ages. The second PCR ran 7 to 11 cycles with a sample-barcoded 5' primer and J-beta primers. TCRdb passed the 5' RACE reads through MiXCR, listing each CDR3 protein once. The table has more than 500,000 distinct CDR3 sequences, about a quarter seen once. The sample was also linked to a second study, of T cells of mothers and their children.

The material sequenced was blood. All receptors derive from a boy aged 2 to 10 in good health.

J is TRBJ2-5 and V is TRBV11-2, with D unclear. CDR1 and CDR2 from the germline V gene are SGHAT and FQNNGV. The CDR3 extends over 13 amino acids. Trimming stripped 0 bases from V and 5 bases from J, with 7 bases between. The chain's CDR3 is CASSLDHSETQYF. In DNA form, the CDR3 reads TGTGCCAGCAGCTTAGATCATTCTGAGACCCAGTACTTC.

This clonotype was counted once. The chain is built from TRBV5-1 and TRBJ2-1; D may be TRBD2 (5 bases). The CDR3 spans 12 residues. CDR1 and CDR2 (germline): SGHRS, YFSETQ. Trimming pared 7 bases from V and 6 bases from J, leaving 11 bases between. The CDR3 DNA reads TGCGCCAGCTGGGGAGCGTCCAATGAGCAGTTCTTC. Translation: CASWGASNEQFF.

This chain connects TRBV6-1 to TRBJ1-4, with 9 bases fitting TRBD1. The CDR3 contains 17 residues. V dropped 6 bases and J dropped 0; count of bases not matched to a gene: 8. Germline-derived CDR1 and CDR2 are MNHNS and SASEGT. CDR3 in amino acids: CASRLTGGLATNEKLFF. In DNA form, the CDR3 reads TGTGCCAGCAGACTGACAGGGGGTCTTGCAACTAATGAAAAACTGTTTTTT.

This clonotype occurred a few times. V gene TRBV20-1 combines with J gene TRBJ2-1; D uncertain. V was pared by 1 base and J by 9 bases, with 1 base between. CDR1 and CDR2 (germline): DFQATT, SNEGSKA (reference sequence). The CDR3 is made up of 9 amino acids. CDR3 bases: TGCAGTGCTAGAGCTGAGCAGTTCTTC. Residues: CSARAEQFF.

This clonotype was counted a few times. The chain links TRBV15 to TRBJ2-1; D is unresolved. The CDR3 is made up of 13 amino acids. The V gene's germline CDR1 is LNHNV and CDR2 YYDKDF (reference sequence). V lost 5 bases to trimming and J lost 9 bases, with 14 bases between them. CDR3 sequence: CATSRPSVGEQFF. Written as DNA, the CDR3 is TGTGCCACCAGCCGGCCCTCGGTGGGTGAGCAGTTCTTC. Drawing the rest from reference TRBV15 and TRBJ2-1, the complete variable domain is DAMVIQNPRYQVTQFGKPVTLSCSQTLNHNVMYWYQQKSSQAPKLLFHYYDKDFNNEADTPDNFQSRRPNTSFCFLDIRSPGLGDTAMYLCATSRPSVGEQFFGPGTRLTVL.

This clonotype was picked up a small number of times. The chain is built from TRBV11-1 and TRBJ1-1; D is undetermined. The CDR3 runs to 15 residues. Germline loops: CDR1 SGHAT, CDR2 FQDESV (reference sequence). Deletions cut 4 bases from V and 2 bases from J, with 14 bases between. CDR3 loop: CASSSTIVTNTEAFF. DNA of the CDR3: TGTGCCAGCAGCTCCACGATAGTGACTAACACTGAAGCTTTCTTT.

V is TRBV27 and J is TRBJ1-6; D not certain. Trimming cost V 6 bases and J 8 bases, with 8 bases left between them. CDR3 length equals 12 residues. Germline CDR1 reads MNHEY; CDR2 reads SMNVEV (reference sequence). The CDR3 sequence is CASRTADSPLHF. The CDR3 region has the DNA TGTGCCAGCAGGACCGCAGATTCACCCCTCCACTTT.

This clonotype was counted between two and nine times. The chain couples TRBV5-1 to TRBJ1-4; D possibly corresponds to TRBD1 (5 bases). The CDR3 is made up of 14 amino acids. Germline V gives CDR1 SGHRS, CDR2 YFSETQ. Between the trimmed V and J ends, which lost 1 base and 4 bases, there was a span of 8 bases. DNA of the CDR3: TGCGCCAGCAGCTTGTCTCAGGGTAATGAAAAACTGTTTTTT. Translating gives CASSLSQGNEKLFF.

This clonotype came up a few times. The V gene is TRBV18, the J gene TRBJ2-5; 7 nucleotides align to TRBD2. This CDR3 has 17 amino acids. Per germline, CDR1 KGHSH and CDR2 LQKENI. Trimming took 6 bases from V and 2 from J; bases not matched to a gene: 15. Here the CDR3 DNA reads TGTGCCAGCTCGGAGCGGCTAGCGGAGGGGTGGCAAGAGACCCAGTACTTC. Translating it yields CASSERLAEGWQETQYF.

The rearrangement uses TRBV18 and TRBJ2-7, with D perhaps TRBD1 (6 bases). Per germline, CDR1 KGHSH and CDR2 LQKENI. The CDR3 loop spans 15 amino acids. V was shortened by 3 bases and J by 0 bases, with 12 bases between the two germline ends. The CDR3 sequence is CASSPDSYNSYEQYF. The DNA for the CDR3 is TGTGCCAGCTCACCGGACAGTTATAACTCCTACGAGCAGTACTTC.

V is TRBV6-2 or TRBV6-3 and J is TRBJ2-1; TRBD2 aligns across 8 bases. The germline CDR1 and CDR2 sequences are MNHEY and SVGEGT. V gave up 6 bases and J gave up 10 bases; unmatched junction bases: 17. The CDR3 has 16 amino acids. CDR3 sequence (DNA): TGTGCCAGCAGGCTTAAACGCGGACTAGCCCAGCAGGAGCAGTTCTTC. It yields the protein CASRLKRGLAQQEQFF.

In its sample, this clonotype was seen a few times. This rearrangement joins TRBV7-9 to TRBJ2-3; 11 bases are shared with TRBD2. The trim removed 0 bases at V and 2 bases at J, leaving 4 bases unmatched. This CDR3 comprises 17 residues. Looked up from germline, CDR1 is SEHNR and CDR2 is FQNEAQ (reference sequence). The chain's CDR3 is CASSLALAGEITDTQYF. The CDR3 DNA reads TGTGCCAGCAGCTTAGCACTAGCGGGAGAGATCACAGATACGCAGTATTTT.

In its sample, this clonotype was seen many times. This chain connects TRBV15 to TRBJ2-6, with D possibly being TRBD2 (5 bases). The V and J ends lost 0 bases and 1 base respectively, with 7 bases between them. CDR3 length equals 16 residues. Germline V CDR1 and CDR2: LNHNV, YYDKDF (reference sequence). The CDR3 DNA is TGTGCCACCAGCAGAGATGAGGGATCTGGGGCCAACGTCCTGACTTTC. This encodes CATSRDEGSGANVLTF.

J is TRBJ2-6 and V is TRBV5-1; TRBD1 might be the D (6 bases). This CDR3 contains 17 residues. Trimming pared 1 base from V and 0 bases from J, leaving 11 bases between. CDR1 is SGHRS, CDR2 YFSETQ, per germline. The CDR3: CASSLTGPTSGANVLTF. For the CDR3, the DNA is TGCGCCAGCAGCTTGACAGGGCCTACCTCTGGGGCCAACGTCCTGACTTTC.

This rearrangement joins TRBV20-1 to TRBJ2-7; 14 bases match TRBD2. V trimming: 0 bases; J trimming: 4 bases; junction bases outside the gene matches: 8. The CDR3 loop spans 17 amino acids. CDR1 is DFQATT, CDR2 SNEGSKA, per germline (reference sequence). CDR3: CSARDLEGTSGGYEQYF. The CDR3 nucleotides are TGCAGTGCTAGAGATTTGGAGGGGACTAGCGGGGGATACGAGCAGTACTTC.

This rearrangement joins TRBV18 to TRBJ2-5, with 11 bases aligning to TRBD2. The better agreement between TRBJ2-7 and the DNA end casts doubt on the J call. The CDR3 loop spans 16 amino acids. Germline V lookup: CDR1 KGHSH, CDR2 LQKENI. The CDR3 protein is CASSPLGTSGLYEQYF. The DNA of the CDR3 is TGTGCCAGCTCACCACTGGGGACTAGCGGACTCTACGAGCAGTACTTC.